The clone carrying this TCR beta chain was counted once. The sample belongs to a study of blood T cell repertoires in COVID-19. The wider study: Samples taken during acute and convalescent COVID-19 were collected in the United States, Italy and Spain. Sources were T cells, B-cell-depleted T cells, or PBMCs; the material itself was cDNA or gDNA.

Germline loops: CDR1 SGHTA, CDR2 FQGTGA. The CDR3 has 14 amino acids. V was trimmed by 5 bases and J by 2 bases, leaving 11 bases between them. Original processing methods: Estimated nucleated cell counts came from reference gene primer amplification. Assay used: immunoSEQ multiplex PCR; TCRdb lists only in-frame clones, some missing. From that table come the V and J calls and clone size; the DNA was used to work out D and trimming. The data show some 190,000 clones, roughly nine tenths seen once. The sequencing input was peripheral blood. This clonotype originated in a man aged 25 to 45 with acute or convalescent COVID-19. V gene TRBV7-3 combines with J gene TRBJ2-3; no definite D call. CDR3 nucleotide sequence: TGTGCCAGCAGCAAATATCAGAACACAGATACGCAGTATTTT. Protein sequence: CASSKYQNTDTQYF. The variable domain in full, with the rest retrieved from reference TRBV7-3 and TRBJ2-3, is GAGVSQTPSNKVTEKGKYVELRCDPISGHTALYWYRQSLGQGPEFLIYFQGTGAADDSGLPNDRFFAVRPEGSVSTLKIQRTERGDSAVYLCASSKYQNTDTQYFGPGTRLTVL.